The 15 T cell receptor beta chains reported below all come from one sample, sequenced in a study of cytomegalovirus exposure and HLA in healthy donors (dated by TCRdb to about 2017). The library was obtained by the immunoSEQ multiplex PCR assay. The multiplex PCR relied on a mix of 60 forward primers for TCR Vbeta segments and 13 reverse primers for TCR Jbeta segments. Not all clones reach the TCRdb copy of this immuneACCESS table, which keeps in-frame sequences only. Checked studies attribute under half of the gap to unresolved V genes and leave the rest unexplained. The sample data list some 120,000 clones, and 65% to 75% of these were observed just once. The ten largest account for under 5% of the sample. The specimen sequenced was PBMCs. All receptors come from a man aged 40-50 years in good health and CMV-seropositive.

The rearrangement links TRBV30 to TRBJ1-1; D is uncertain. The V gene's germline CDR1 is GTSNPN and CDR2 SVGIG (reference sequence). Trimming left V 5 bases short and J 5 bases short, with 12 bases between. This CDR3 contains 12 residues. CDR3 nucleotides: TGTGCCTGGCGCGGGATGGTTACTGAAGCTTTCTTT. This sequence encodes CAWRGMVTEAFF.

The chain joins TRBV4-3 to TRBJ1-5, with a weak D call TRBD1 (5 bases). V dropped 0 bases and J dropped 0 bases, with 15 bases sitting between them. CDR1 and CDR2 (germline): LGHNA, YSLEER. This CDR3 has 18 amino acids. CDR3 DNA sequence: TGCGCCAGCAGCCAAGAGGGGCCCCATAGCACTAGCAATCAGCCCCAGCATTTT. This sequence encodes CASSQEGPHSTSNQPQHF.

V and J are TRBV5-6 and TRBJ2-1, with 8 bases matching TRBD2. Germline CDR1 SGHDT, CDR2 YYEEEE. The CDR3 is 15 residues long. V was clipped by 2 bases and J by 11 bases; unmatched bases: 12. The CDR3 coding sequence is TGTGCCAGCAGCTTCCGGGGGGGGAAGACAATGAAGCAGTTCTTC. It translates to CASSFRGGKTMKQFF.

This rearrangement joins TRBV13 to TRBJ2-3; TRBD2 is a possible D gene (5 bases). The CDR3 runs 14 residues. CDR1 and CDR2 (germline): PRHDT, FYEKMQ (reference sequence). V lost 5 bases to trimming and J lost 5 bases, with 14 bases between them. Here the CDR3 reads CASSKTNLGDTQYF. Written as DNA, the CDR3 is TGTGCCAGCAGCAAGACTAACCTCGGAGATACGCAGTATTTT.

The chain uses TRBV2 and TRBJ2-3, with 11 bases lining up with TRBD2. The CDR3 has 18 amino acids. With V trimmed by 3 bases and J by 4 bases, 12 bases remained unmatched. Germline CDR1 and CDR2: SNHLY and FYNNEI. This CDR3 is CASSERGSSGGSPDTQYF. The CDR3 region has the DNA TGTGCCAGCAGTGAGAGGGGGTCTAGCGGGGGGTCGCCAGATACGCAGTATTTT.

V is TRBV4-3 and J is TRBJ1-3, with a tentative D call TRBD1 (5 bases). This CDR3 is 15 amino acids long. Per germline, CDR1 LGHNA and CDR2 YSLEER. Trimming shortened V by 4 bases and J by 2 bases, and 12 bases separated the two germline ends. The CDR3 sequence: CASSRGTQTGNTIYF. The DNA of the CDR3 is TGCGCCAGCAGCCGCGGGACGCAAACTGGAAACACCATATATTTT.

The chain couples TRBV19 to TRBJ1-2; 8 bases match TRBD1. The CDR3 has 15 amino acids. Per the germline V gene, CDR1 is LNHDA and CDR2 is SQIVND (reference sequence). V lost 6 bases and J lost 3; bases outside the gene matches: 9. CDR3 sequence: CASRPGQGGDYGYTF. The CDR3 DNA sequence: TGTGCCAGTAGGCCCGGACAGGGAGGTGACTATGGCTACACCTTC.

The count of this clone is one. The CDR3, as DNA: TGTGCCAGCAGCCCGACCGAAACTAGCGGGGGTTACTCCTACGAGCAGTACTTC. Translation gives CASSPTETSGGYSYEQYF. The V gene is TRBV5-6, the J gene TRBJ2-7; 11 nucleotides match TRBD2. There are 18 residues in the CDR3. With 4 bases clipped from V and 0 bases from J, the junction kept 12 bases outside the gene matches. CDR1 and CDR2 from the germline V gene are SGHDT and YYEEEE.

The rearrangement uses TRBV9 and TRBJ2-1; 13 bases agree with TRBD2. The V segment lost 4 bases and the J segment 0 bases; nucleotides outside the gene matches: 7. The length of the CDR3 is 18 residues. Germline assignment: CDR1 SGDLS and CDR2 YYNGEE. The CDR3 here is CASSPGLAGLSSYNEQFF. The CDR3 DNA is TGTGCCAGCAGCCCGGGACTAGCGGGATTGAGCTCCTACAATGAGCAGTTCTTC.

The J gene is TRBJ1-4, the V gene TRBV4-1; D perhaps matches TRBD1 (6 bases). There are 15 residues in the CDR3. V was clipped by 7 bases and J by 8 bases, with 20 bases between them. Germline V lookup: CDR1 MGHRA, CDR2 YSYEKL. CDR3 region: CASNPGGGASEKLFF. CDR3 in DNA: TGCGCCAGCAACCCGGGGGGGGGCGCTTCCGAAAAACTGTTTTTT.

This sequence joins TRBV5-1 and TRBJ2-5; 7 positions agree with TRBD2. CDR1 and CDR2 (germline): SGHRS, YFSETQ. This CDR3 spans 14 amino acids. Trimming removed 4 bases from V and 4 bases from J; junction bases left unmatched: 7. The CDR3 DNA sequence: TGCGCCAGCAGCCCTACTAGCGCTGTAGAGACCCAGTACTTC. This sequence encodes CASSPTSAVETQYF.

The chain uses TRBV15 and TRBJ2-7; 10 bases line up with TRBD1. The CDR3 contains 14 residues. CDR1 LNHNV and CDR2 YYDKDF come from the germline V gene (reference sequence). With V trimmed by 5 bases and J by 2 bases, 3 bases remained unmatched. CDR3 residues: CATSDRGPTYEQYF. Written as DNA, the CDR3 is TGTGCCACCAGCGACAGGGGGCCTACCTACGAGCAGTACTTC.

This sequence joins TRBV7-2 and TRBJ1-2; D call uncertain. Germline CDR1 and CDR2: SGHTA and FQGNSA. The length of the CDR3 is 15 residues. Trimming stripped 2 bases from V and 1 base from J, with 11 bases between. DNA of the CDR3: TGTGCCAGCAGCTTATCTCAGAATTTTAACTATGGCTACACCTTC. It codes for CASSLSQNFNYGYTF. Supplemented by reference TRBV7-2 and TRBJ1-2, the full variable domain reads GAGVSQSPSNKVTEKGKDVELRCDPISGHTALYWYRQSLGQGLEFLIYFQGNSAPDKSGLPSDRFSAERTGGSVSTLTIQRTQQEDSAVYLCASSLSQNFNYGYTFGSGTRLTVV.

The chain employs TRBV7-6 and TRBJ2-1; the match to TRBD2 covers 12 bases. CDR3 length: 16 amino acids. CDR1 is SGHVS and CDR2 is FNYEAQ in the germline V gene. V lost 5 bases to trimming and J lost 6 bases; unmatched junction nucleotides: 8. The CDR3 loop reads CASSPTSGSYPNEQFF. DNA for the CDR3: TGTGCCAGCAGCCCGACTAGCGGGAGTTACCCCAATGAGCAGTTCTTC.

This chain uses TRBV9 with TRBJ2-1, with 10 bases aligning to TRBD1. The CDR3 covers 16 residues. Germline CDR1 reads SGDLS; CDR2 reads YYNGEE. The V and J ends lost 4 bases and 9 bases, in that order; junction bases with no gene match: 13. The CDR3 here is CASSTRPGQGFGEQFF. In DNA, the CDR3 is TGTGCCAGCAGCACCCGTCCGGGACAGGGGTTTGGTGAGCAGTTCTTC.